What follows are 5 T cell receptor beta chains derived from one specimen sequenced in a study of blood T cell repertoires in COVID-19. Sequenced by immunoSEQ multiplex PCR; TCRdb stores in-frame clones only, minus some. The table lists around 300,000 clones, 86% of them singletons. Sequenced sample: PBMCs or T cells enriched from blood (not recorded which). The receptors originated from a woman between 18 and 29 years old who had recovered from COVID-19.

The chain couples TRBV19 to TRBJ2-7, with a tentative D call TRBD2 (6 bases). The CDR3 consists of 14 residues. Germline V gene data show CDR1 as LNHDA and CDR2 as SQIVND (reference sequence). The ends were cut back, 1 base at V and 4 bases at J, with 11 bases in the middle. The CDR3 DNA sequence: TGTGCCAGTAGTATAGGGGACTGGCAATACGAGCAGTACTTC. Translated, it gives CASSIGDWQYEQYF.

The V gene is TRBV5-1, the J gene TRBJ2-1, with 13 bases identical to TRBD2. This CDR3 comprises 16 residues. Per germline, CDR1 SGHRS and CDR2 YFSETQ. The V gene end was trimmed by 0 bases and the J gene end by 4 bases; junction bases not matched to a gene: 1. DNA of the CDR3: TGCGCCAGCAGCTTGGAACTAGCGGGGGGGTACAATGAGCAGTTCTTC. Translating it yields CASSLELAGGYNEQFF.

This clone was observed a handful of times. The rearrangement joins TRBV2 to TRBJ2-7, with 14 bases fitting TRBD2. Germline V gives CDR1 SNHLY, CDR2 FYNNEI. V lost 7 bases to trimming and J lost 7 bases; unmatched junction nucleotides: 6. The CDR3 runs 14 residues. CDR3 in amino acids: CASTLGLAGVEQYF. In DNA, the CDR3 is TGTGCCAGCACCTTGGGACTAGCGGGAGTAGAGCAGTACTTC.

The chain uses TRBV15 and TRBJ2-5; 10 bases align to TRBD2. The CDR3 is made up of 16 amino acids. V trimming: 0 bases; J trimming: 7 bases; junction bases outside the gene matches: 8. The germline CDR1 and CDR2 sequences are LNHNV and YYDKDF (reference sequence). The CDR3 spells CATSRDQAGGPGTQYF. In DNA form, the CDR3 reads TGTGCCACCAGCAGAGATCAAGCGGGAGGGCCTGGGACCCAGTACTTC.

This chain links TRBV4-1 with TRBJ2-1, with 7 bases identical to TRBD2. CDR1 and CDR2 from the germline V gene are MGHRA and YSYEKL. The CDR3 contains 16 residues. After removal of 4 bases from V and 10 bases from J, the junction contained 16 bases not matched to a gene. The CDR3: CASSLAGRPLLGEQFF. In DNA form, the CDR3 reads TGCGCCAGCAGCCTAGCCGGGAGGCCCCTGTTAGGGGAGCAGTTCTTC.